These 29 T cell receptor beta chains came from one sample sequenced in a study of cytomegalovirus exposure and HLA in healthy donors. PCR primers comprised 60 Vbeta and 13 Jbeta primers. Method: immunoSEQ multiplex PCR; TCRdb's copy keeps in-frame clones and lacks some. Of about 63,000 clones listed, approximately 70% are singletons. Specimen: PBMCs. Every receptor here comes from a man aged 50-60 years in good health and CMV-seronegative.

This clone showed up just once. This chain joins TRBV2 and TRBJ2-7, with a weak D call TRBD1 (6 bases). Per germline, CDR1 SNHLY and CDR2 FYNNEI. Between the trimmed V and J ends, which lost 4 bases and 6 bases, there was a span of 13 bases. The CDR3 loop spans 13 amino acids. The CDR3 DNA reads TGTGCCAGCAGTGTTAGAGGGGGAAGCGAGCAGTACTTC. The encoded protein is CASSVRGGSEQYF.

The chain combines TRBV7-8 with TRBJ1-1, with D possibly matching TRBD1 (5 bases). There are 14 residues in the CDR3. From germline, CDR1 is SGHVS and CDR2 FQNEAQ. Trimming left V 5 bases short and J 2 bases short, with 12 bases between. The CDR3 bases are TGTGCCAGCAGCCCATTAGGGGAAAACACTGAAGCTTTCTTT. It translates to CASSPLGENTEAFF. The full variable domain, with the rest looked up from reference TRBV7-8 and TRBJ1-1, is GAGVSQSPRYKVAKRGQDVALRCDPISGHVSLFWYQQALGQGPEFLTYFQNEAQLDKSGLPSDRFFAERPEGSVSTLKIQRTQQEDSAVYLCASSPLGENTEAFFGQGTRLTVV.

Details on this clone: Other DNA sequences in this specimen translate into the identical CDR3. The J gene is TRBJ1-2, the V gene TRBV25-1; 8 bases align to TRBD1. The CDR3 covers 13 residues. Germline lookup yields CDR1 MGHDK and CDR2 SYGVNS. Germline trimming cut 6 bases from V and 7 bases from J; bases unmatched to any gene: 7. CDR3 nucleotides: TGTGCCAGCAGCAAGCAGGGGGCGCCTGGCTACACCTTC. It is translated as CASSKQGAPGYTF.

The genes are TRBV15 and TRBJ2-7; tentative D call: TRBD2 (5 bases). Germline V lookup: CDR1 LNHNV, CDR2 YYDKDF (reference sequence). The CDR3 contains 15 residues. The V end was cut by 2 bases, the J end by 0 bases, with 11 bases between. The CDR3 DNA is TGTGCCACCAGCAGATCAGGACTGGACTCCTACGAGCAGTACTTC. Its translation is CATSRSGLDSYEQYF.

This clone has more than one count but fewer than ten. The chain has TRBV7-3 and TRBJ2-2; 9 bases fit TRBD1. In germline, CDR1 is SGHTA, CDR2 FQGTGA. There are 16 residues in the CDR3. With V trimmed by 0 bases and J by 4 bases, 3 bases remained unmatched. CDR3: CASSLTTGGGTGELFF. The CDR3, as DNA: TGTGCCAGCAGCTTAACGACAGGGGGAGGCACCGGGGAGCTGTTTTTT.

This chain connects TRBV13 to TRBJ2-6, with a tentative D call TRBD1 (5 bases). Germline V lookup: CDR1 PRHDT, CDR2 FYEKMQ (reference sequence). Trimming shortened V by 7 bases and J by 1 base, and 20 bases separated the two germline ends. The CDR3 loop spans 18 amino acids. The CDR3 here is CASKSLGPLGSGANVLTF. In nucleotides, the CDR3 is TGTGCCAGCAAGAGCTTGGGGCCTCTAGGGTCTGGGGCCAACGTCCTGACTTTC. Combining the CDR3 with reference TRBV13 and TRBJ2-6 gives the whole variable domain AAGVIQSPRHLIKEKRETATLKCYPIPRHDTVYWYQQGPGQDPQFLISFYEKMQSDKGSIPDRFSAQQFSDYHSELNMSSLELGDSALYFCASKSLGPLGSGANVLTFGAGSRLTVL.

The J gene is TRBJ1-6, the V gene TRBV6-1, with 8 nucleotides matching TRBD1. Germline trimming cut 4 bases from V and 5 bases from J; bases unmatched to any gene: 1. CDR1 MNHNS and CDR2 SASEGT come from the germline V gene. This CDR3 is built from 14 residues. The CDR3 region has the DNA TGTGCCAGCAGTGCACAGGGGGATAATTCACCCCTCCACTTT. This sequence encodes CASSAQGDNSPLHF.

This chain joins TRBV27 and TRBJ2-5; 9 bases fit TRBD2. In germline, CDR1 is MNHEY, CDR2 SMNVEV (reference sequence). The J segment lost 3 bases and the V segment lost 7 bases, leaving 6 bases of the junction unmatched. CDR3 length: 14 amino acids. CDR3 loop: CASTIVAGEETQYF. CDR3 nucleotides: TGTGCCAGCACCATTGTAGCGGGAGAAGAGACCCAGTACTTC.

Note on this clone: One end of the junction fails to match germline, which may point to a read error. The chain couples TRBV6-4 to TRBJ2-1, with a possible D match to TRBD1 (6 bases). The germline V gene has CDR1 MRHNA and CDR2 SNTAGT. The CDR3 runs 13 residues. The CDR3 DNA sequence: TGTGCCAGCAGCCCCATCGAGGGGGATGAGCAGCTCTTC. It translates to CASSPIEGDEQLF.

This chain connects TRBV27 to TRBJ2-1; tentatively, D is TRBD1 (6 bases). Germline CDR1 MNHEY, CDR2 SMNVEV (reference sequence). Trimming left V 5 bases short and J 5 bases short, with 16 bases between. CDR3 size: 15 residues. CDR3 residues: CASSLGQTDNNEQFF. DNA of the CDR3: TGTGCCAGCAGTCTCGGACAGACCGACAACAATGAGCAGTTCTTC.

The rearrangement links TRBV11-1 to TRBJ1-1, with 8 bases matching TRBD1. The CDR3 extends over 15 amino acids. V shed 5 bases, J shed 8 bases, and the junction held 13 bases outside the gene matches. Germline CDR1 and CDR2: SGHAT and FQDESV (reference sequence). The CDR3 loop reads CASSNDRGNKEEAFF. In DNA, the CDR3 is TGTGCCAGCAGCAATGACAGGGGTAATAAAGAAGAAGCTTTCTTT.

The chain uses TRBV4-1 and TRBJ1-6; weak D call: TRBD1 (6 bases). Trimming stripped 1 base from V and 9 bases from J, with 7 bases between. CDR1 is MGHRA and CDR2 is YSYEKL in the germline V gene. The CDR3 is 13 amino acids. CDR3 nucleotide sequence: TGCGCCAGCAGCCAAGGGGACACTTCACCCCTCCACTTT. It encodes CASSQGDTSPLHF.

This rearrangement joins TRBV12-5 to TRBJ2-7; no clear D gene. This CDR3 has 14 residues. CDR1 and CDR2 (germline): LGHNT, FRNRAP. V lost 4 bases and J lost 4, with 14 bases in between. CDR3 region: CASGSPRVLYEQYF. CDR3 in DNA: TGTGCTAGTGGTTCCCCCCGCGTATTGTACGAGCAGTACTTC.

The chain recombines TRBV5-4 with TRBJ1-6; TRBD1 matches at 7 bases. The CDR3 is 14 residues long. Trimming cost V 4 bases and J 9 bases; bases outside gene matches: 7. CDR1 is SGHNT, CDR2 YYREEE, per germline (reference sequence). The DNA for the CDR3 is TGTGCCAGCAGCCACACAGGGGTGGCTTCACCCCTCCACTTT. Protein sequence: CASSHTGVASPLHF.

This clone was seen just once. The CDR3 sequence is CAISESSGAGDTQYF. In nucleotides, the CDR3 is TGTGCCATCAGTGAGTCTAGCGGCGCCGGAGATACGCAGTATTTT. The chain has TRBV10-3 and TRBJ2-3; a weak D match, TRBD2 (6 bases). The CDR3 length is 15 residues. Germline CDR1 and CDR2: ENHRY and SYGVKD. The V end was cut by 0 bases, the J end by 5 bases, with 12 bases between.

In this sample, this clone turned up a few times. The gene calls are TRBV14 and TRBJ2-5; D is unresolved. Trimming shortened V by 0 bases and J by 5 bases, and 7 bases separated the two germline ends. Germline CDR1 reads SGHDN; CDR2 reads FVKESK. This CDR3 has 13 amino acids. The DNA for the CDR3 is TGTGCCAGCAGCCAAGACAGGTTTGAGACCCAGTACTTC. Translated, it gives CASSQDRFETQYF.

The chain couples TRBV7-2 to TRBJ2-7, with D perhaps TRBD1 (5 bases). V shed 1 base and J shed 1 base, with 8 bases lying between them. Looked up from germline, CDR1 is SGHTA and CDR2 is FQGNSA. This CDR3 is 14 amino acids long. In DNA form, the CDR3 reads TGTGCCAGCAGCTTAGGACAGCTATCCTACGAGCAGTACTTC. Its protein product is CASSLGQLSYEQYF. The entire variable domain, with the rest obtained from reference TRBV7-2 and TRBJ2-7, is as follows: GAGVSQSPSNKVTEKGKDVELRCDPISGHTALYWYRQSLGQGLEFLIYFQGNSAPDKSGLPSDRFSAERTGGSVSTLTIQRTQQEDSAVYLCASSLGQLSYEQYFGPGTRLTVT.

The CDR3 loop is CASSQPAGGRVEQFF. The CDR3 bases are TGTGCCAGCAGCCAACCGGCGGGGGGGCGGGTTGAGCAGTTCTTC. V usage is TRBV7-2 and J usage is TRBJ2-1, with 9 bases identical to TRBD2. The CDR3 sequence is 15 residues long. Germline-derived CDR1 and CDR2 are SGHTA and FQGNSA. The V gene end was trimmed by 5 bases and the J gene end by 9 bases; junction bases not matched to a gene: 11. Using reference TRBV7-2 and TRBJ2-1 for the parts outside the CDR3, the full variable domain is GAGVSQSPSNKVTEKGKDVELRCDPISGHTALYWYRQSLGQGLEFLIYFQGNSAPDKSGLPSDRFSAERTGGSVSTLTIQRTQQEDSAVYLCASSQPAGGRVEQFFGPGTRLTVL.

J is TRBJ2-3 and V is TRBV7-3, with 10 nucleotides matching TRBD2. V was pared by 4 bases and J by 8 bases, with 9 bases of the junction left unmatched. The CDR3 covers 15 residues. Germline assignment: CDR1 SGHTA and CDR2 FQGTGA. CDR3 nucleotide sequence: TGTGCCAGCAGCTCCTTAGCGGGGGGCGGGGGTACGCAGTATTTT. Residues: CASSSLAGGGGTQYF.

The rearrangement links TRBV30 to TRBJ2-7; the D gene is possibly TRBD1 (6 bases). Trimming stripped 3 bases from V and 3 bases from J, with 12 bases between. The CDR3 has 13 amino acids. Per germline, CDR1 GTSNPN and CDR2 SVGIG (reference sequence). This chain's CDR3 is CAWSQAGVYEQYF. The CDR3, as DNA: TGTGCCTGGAGCCAAGCAGGGGTCTACGAGCAGTACTTC.

The chain couples TRBV11-2 to TRBJ2-1, with 9 bases fitting TRBD2. CDR1 is SGHAT and CDR2 is FQNNGV in the germline V gene. The CDR3 extends over 16 amino acids. V shed 2 bases and J 5 bases; nucleotides not matched to a gene: 7. The CDR3, as DNA: TGTGCCAGCAGCTTAAAGTCCAGCGGGGGGAACAATGAGCAGTTCTTC. It translates to CASSLKSSGGNNEQFF.

This chain connects TRBV7-6 to TRBJ2-2; 9 nucleotides line up with TRBD1. Germline V CDR1 and CDR2: SGHVS, FNYEAQ. The CDR3 consists of 14 residues. V was pared by 3 bases and J by 9 bases, with 5 bases of the junction left unmatched. CDR3 sequence: CASSLDRGNRELFF. As DNA, the CDR3 is TGTGCCAGCAGCTTGGACAGGGGAAATCGGGAGCTGTTTTTT.

The chain employs TRBV30 and TRBJ1-1; D gene uncertain. CDR1 and CDR2 from the germline V gene are GTSNPN and SVGIG (reference sequence). Trimming took off 0 bases at V and 7 bases at J, with 12 bases between the two ends. The length of the CDR3 is 13 residues. The DNA for the CDR3 is TGTGCCTGGAGTGTTAGCCTGGCCCATGAAGCTTTCTTT. It yields the protein CAWSVSLAHEAFF.

This clone appeared once. J is TRBJ1-2 and V is TRBV7-2; D possibly corresponds to TRBD1 (5 bases). Germline V gene sequence: CDR1 SGHTA, CDR2 FQGNSA. The V gene lost 1 base and the J gene lost 0 bases, with 9 bases spanning the gap. This CDR3 is built from 15 residues. The CDR3 loop reads CASSLEAGPNYGYTF. The CDR3 DNA is TGTGCCAGCAGCTTAGAAGCGGGACCTAACTATGGCTACACCTTC. The complete variable domain, with remaining parts taken from reference TRBV7-2 and TRBJ1-2, reads GAGVSQSPSNKVTEKGKDVELRCDPISGHTALYWYRQSLGQGLEFLIYFQGNSAPDKSGLPSDRFSAERTGGSVSTLTIQRTQQEDSAVYLCASSLEAGPNYGYTFGSGTRLTVV.

CDR3 region: CASSPTLAGGDEQYF. CDR3 DNA sequence: TGTGCCAGTAGTCCCACTCTAGCGGGGGGCGACGAGCAGTACTTC. The V and J genes are TRBV19 and TRBJ2-7, with 11 bases aligning to TRBD2. The germline gives CDR1 LNHDA, CDR2 SQIVND (reference sequence). The CDR3 sequence is 15 residues long. V shed 5 bases, J shed 5 bases, and the junction held 8 bases outside the gene matches.

V usage is TRBV11-2 and J usage is TRBJ2-7; 9 bases align to TRBD1. The germline V gene encodes CDR1 SGHAT and CDR2 FQNNGV. Germline trimming cut 5 bases from V and 5 bases from J; bases unmatched to any gene: 10. The length of the CDR3 is 15 residues. DNA of the CDR3: TGTGCCAGCAGCCCAACAGGTGGGACAGGGAACGAGCAGTACTTC. Its protein is CASSPTGGTGNEQYF.

The V gene is TRBV9, the J gene TRBJ1-2; perhaps TRBD1 as D (6 bases). V lost 4 bases and J lost 6, with 10 bases in between. Germline V gene lookup returns CDR1 SGDLS and CDR2 YYNGEE. The CDR3 is made up of 12 amino acids. The CDR3 sequence: CASSQTGDGYTF. For the CDR3, the DNA is TGTGCCAGCAGCCAGACAGGCGATGGCTACACCTTC.

The rearrangement joins TRBV5-1 to TRBJ2-2; 7 bases fit TRBD1. Germline CDR1 is SGHRS and CDR2 is YFSETQ. The CDR3 contains 17 residues. V lost 4 bases, J lost 5 bases, and 14 bases stayed unmatched. This CDR3 reads CASSPGIGTAKTGELFF. For the CDR3, the DNA is TGCGCCAGCAGCCCGGGGATCGGGACAGCTAAAACCGGGGAGCTGTTTTTT.

This chain uses TRBV5-7 with TRBJ1-1, with 8 positions matching TRBD1. TRBV5-7 is marked as an open reading frame, function uncertain. The CDR3 extends over 15 amino acids. V was pared by 0 bases and J by 2 bases, with 3 bases of the junction left unmatched. The CDR3 reads CASSLVGTGNTEAFF. CDR3 nucleotides: TGTGCCAGCAGCTTGGTGGGGACAGGCAACACTGAAGCTTTCTTT.